This T cell receptor beta chain was found in a study of T cell repertoires in cytomegalovirus infection. CDR1 is SNHLY and CDR2 is FYNNEI in the germline V gene. V dropped 6 bases and J dropped 8 bases, with 7 bases sitting between them. The CDR3 has 11 amino acids. One entry per CDR3 protein, called by TCRdb with MiXCR from the reads. The sample contains under 850,000 distinct CDR3 sequences, around 32% of which appear only once. In the case of this clonotype: The antigen remains undetermined.

The TCR sequence derives from a human donor in good health (CMV status not recorded). Some clones in this sample may be carry-over from other donors' samples. The chain employs TRBV2 and TRBJ1-4; D is undetermined. The material sequenced was cultured PBMCs, taken from culture after CMV antigen stimulation. As DNA, the CDR3 is TGTGCCAGCAGGCTCGGCGAAAAACTGTTTTTT. Translating gives CASRLGEKLFF.